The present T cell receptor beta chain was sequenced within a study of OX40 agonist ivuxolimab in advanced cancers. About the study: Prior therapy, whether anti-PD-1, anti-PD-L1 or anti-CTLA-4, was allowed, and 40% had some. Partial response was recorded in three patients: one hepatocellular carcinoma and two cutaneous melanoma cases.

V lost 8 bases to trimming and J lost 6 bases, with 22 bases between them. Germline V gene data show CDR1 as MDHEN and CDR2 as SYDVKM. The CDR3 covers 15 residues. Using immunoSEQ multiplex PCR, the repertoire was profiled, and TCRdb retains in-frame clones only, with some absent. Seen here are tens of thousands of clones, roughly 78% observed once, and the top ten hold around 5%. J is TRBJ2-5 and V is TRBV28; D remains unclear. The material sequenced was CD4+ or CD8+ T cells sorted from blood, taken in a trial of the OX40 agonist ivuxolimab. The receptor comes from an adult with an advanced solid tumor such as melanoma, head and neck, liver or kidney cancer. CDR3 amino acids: CASLPLVLREKTQYF. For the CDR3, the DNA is TGTGCCAGCCTCCCTTTGGTCCTTAGGGAAAAGACCCAGTACTTC.